A selection of T cell receptor beta chains follows, all from one sample in a study of early T cells in non-severe SARS-CoV-2 infection. Each CDR3 protein gets one entry after TCRdb re-called the 5' RACE reads with MiXCR. The data show tens of thousands of distinct CDR3 sequences, around 14% seen once. Sequences were obtained from whole blood. These receptors all stem from an adult who was a healthcare worker with PCR-confirmed SARS-CoV-2 infection or an uninfected control (not recorded which). Each CDR3 is given with its conserved first and last residue. Fields, in order: CDR3 protein, J gene, V gene, CDR3 length.

CASSVGVGSEDTQYF | TRBJ2-3 | TRBV9 | 15
CASSFPGTSWEDGELFF | TRBJ2-2 | TRBV7-8 | 17
CATSRAGGLVAEQYF | TRBJ2-7 | TRBV15 | 15
CASSVDRTSGFPDTQYF | TRBJ2-3 | TRBV5-4 | 17
CASSLGPTYNEQFF | TRBJ2-1 | TRBV7-6 | 14
CASSLDSSGRPQFF | TRBJ2-1 | TRBV12-3/TRBV12-4 | 14
CASAQYEQYF | TRBJ2-7 | TRBV2 | 10
CASSLSGSPIDTDTQYF | TRBJ2-3 | TRBV5-1 | 17
CASSQVIGGTGTGYEQYF | TRBJ2-7 | TRBV4-2 | 18
CASGGYTQYF | TRBJ2-3 | TRBV7-2 | 10
CASSYLFTSGTVYEQYF | TRBJ2-7 | TRBV6-6 | 17
CASKGQDSYEQYF | TRBJ2-7 | TRBV5-4 | 13
CASTIQGFTEAFF | TRBJ1-1 | TRBV7-9 | 13
CASSLLSVFNQPQHF | TRBJ1-5 | TRBV28 | 15
CASSLNDRPRRIF | TRBJ2-7 | TRBV28 | 13
CATRQGAASTDTQYF | TRBJ2-3 | TRBV7-9 | 15
CSARLRSLGFQPQHF | TRBJ1-5 | TRBV20-1 | 15
CSARDAVKGEKLFF | TRBJ1-4 | TRBV20-1 | 14
CASGGPEAFF | TRBJ1-1 | TRBV9 | 10
CASSLDPKQFF | TRBJ2-1 | TRBV11-2 | 11
CASSPMVQGANIQYF | TRBJ2-4 | TRBV28 | 15
CASSFLGLSLLEQYF | TRBJ2-7 | TRBV5-6 | 15
CSAFSLGHTNEKLFF | TRBJ1-4 | TRBV20-1 | 15
CASSRGDGRDSPLHF | TRBJ1-6 | TRBV7-9 | 15